Listed below are T cell receptor beta chains from one sample, sequenced in a study of OX40 agonist ivuxolimab in advanced cancers. Assay: immunoSEQ multiplex PCR; the TCRdb copy retains only in-frame clones and omits some. The sample includes some 80,000 clones, under 90% of them seen just once. The specimen was CD4+ or CD8+ T cells sorted from blood, collected in a trial of the OX40 agonist ivuxolimab. These receptor sequences come from an adult with an advanced solid tumor such as melanoma, head and neck, liver or kidney cancer. Each CDR3 is given with its conserved first and last residue. The D gene is left open where the match is weak. Size is stated for part of the rows, as once, few or many counts, or as a class when the clone is expanded.

D gene	V gene	J gene	clone size	CDR3 DNA	CDR3 protein
NA	TRBV28	TRBJ1-5	NA	TGTGCCAGCAGCATTCCCCAGAGAAATCAGCCCCAGCATTTT	CASSIPQRNQPQHF
NA	TRBV5-4	TRBJ1-1	once	TGTGCCAGCAGATTGGAGCCCTCAGGGAGCGAAGCTTTCTTT	CASRLEPSGSEAFF
NA	TRBV6-6	TRBJ1-6	few	TGTGCCAGCAGTGCTCAGGGTTTTTCACCCCTCCACTTT	CASSAQGFSPLHF
NA	TRBV5-1	TRBJ2-3	NA	TGCGCCAGCAGCCGGACCGGGTCTGGAGATACGCAGTATTTT	CASSRTGSGDTQYF
NA	TRBV11-2	TRBJ2-1	NA	TGTGCCAGCAGCTCCCGAGATGAGCAGTTCTTC	CASSSRDEQFF
NA	TRBV5-5	TRBJ1-1	NA	TGTGCCAGCATCCTTGGTGGAAGGGGGAACACTGAAGCTTTCTTT	CASILGGRGNTEAFF
NA	TRBV10-2	TRBJ1-1	once	TGCGCCAGCAGAAAGCCCGACACTGAAGCTTTCTTT	CASRKPDTEAFF
NA	TRBV10-1	TRBJ2-3	NA	TGCGCCAGCAGTGAGTCGACGGGGGCGAGCACAGATACGCAGTATTTT	CASSESTGASTDTQYF
NA	TRBV23-1	TRBJ1-3	NA	TGCGCCAGCAGTCTTTCCTCTCTCGGGGCGTCTATTGGAAACACCATATATTTT	CASSLSSLGASIGNTIYF
NA	TRBV7-3	TRBJ1-4	NA	TGTGCCAGCAGCCTCCGGCCCCAGGGAAAACTGTTTTTT	CASSLRPQGKLFF
NA	TRBV9	TRBJ2-1	once	TGTGCCAGCAGCTCCCACCCTAACAATGAGCAGTTCTTC	CASSSHPNNEQFF
TRBD1	TRBV4-3	TRBJ1-5	NA	TGCGCCAGCAGCCAAGATAGGGGGCGTCAGCCCCAGCATTTT	CASSQDRGRQPQHF
NA	TRBV27	TRBJ1-2	NA	TGTGCCAGCAGTATGACAGGTCCGACCAATGGCTACACCTTC	CASSMTGPTNGYTF
TRBD2	TRBV5-4	TRBJ2-3	NA	TGTGCCAGCAGCTTTTCAGCGGGAGGATATGGAGATACGCAGTATTTT	CASSFSAGGYGDTQYF
TRBD1	TRBV10-2	TRBJ1-4	NA	TGCGCCAGCAGACGGGACAGGGTTTTCGAAAAACTGTTTTTT	CASRRDRVFEKLFF
TRBD1	TRBV7-9	TRBJ1-1	once	TGTGCCAGCAGCTTAGGGGACAGAAGTACTGAAGCTTTCTTT	CASSLGDRSTEAFF
NA	TRBV27	TRBJ1-4	NA	TGTGCCAGCGGCTCCAGGGGTTTGCCTAATGAAAAACTGTTTTTT	CASGSRGLPNEKLFF
NA	TRBV6-4	TRBJ1-1	NA	TGTGCCAGCCAGGAAACCCGGAACACTGAAGCTTTCTTT	CASQETRNTEAFF
NA	TRBV6-6	TRBJ2-7	NA	TGTGCCAGCAGTTACGGGCAGAGGATTGACGAGCAGTACTTC	CASSYGQRIDEQYF
NA	TRBV19	TRBJ1-1	NA	TGTGCCAGTAGTAAACACCTTGAAGCTTTCTTT	CASSKHLEAFF
TRBD1	TRBV28	TRBJ1-5	NA	TGTGCCAGCAGCCCGACCCCCCGGACAGGGATCGATCAGCCCCAGCATTTT	CASSPTPRTGIDQPQHF
NA	TRBV19	TRBJ2-7	NA	TGTGCCAGTAGTGCCTTTTCAGGAGGCTACGAGCAGTACTTC	CASSAFSGGYEQYF
NA	TRBV7-2	TRBJ2-5	NA	TGTGCCAGCAGCTCCAGGACTACACGAGGACCCCAAGAGACCCAGTACTTC	CASSSRTTRGPQETQYF
NA	TRBV2	TRBJ2-5	NA	TGTGCCAGCAGTGTGTCTCCTAGCCGCGAGACCCAGTACTTC	CASSVSPSRETQYF
NA	TRBV19	TRBJ1-3	NA	TGTGCCAGTAGAGATGACACCTACTCTGGAAACACCATATATTTT	CASRDDTYSGNTIYF
NA	TRBV7-3	TRBJ1-1	NA	TGTGCCAGCAGCTTAACCCCCGTGGGGACCACTGAAGCTTTCTTT	CASSLTPVGTTEAFF
NA	TRBV6-5	TRBJ2-1	once	TGTGCCAGCAGCCCCTGGGACTACAATGAGCAGTTCTTC	CASSPWDYNEQFF
TRBD1	TRBV11-2	TRBJ1-2	NA	TGTGCCAGCAGCTCCAGGACAGGGTGGAACTATGGCTACACCTTC	CASSSRTGWNYGYTF